The clone carrying this T cell receptor (beta chain) was found many times. Germline values: CDR1 SGHRS, CDR2 YFSETQ. The CDR3 consists of 14 residues. Trimming pared 4 bases from V and 0 bases from J, leaving 10 bases between. What was amplified from RNA transcripts were TCR beta CDR3 regions. The TCR CDR3 was amplified in a first-round RT-PCR using the HTBI primer set. TCRdb redid the calling of the multiplex PCR reads with MiXCR, one entry per CDR3 protein. The data show about 520,000 distinct CDR3 sequences, about a fifth seen once. This sample is part of a study of T cells in Graves' hyperthyroidism and ophthalmopathy.

The TCR originated in a man aged 18 to 35 with Graves' hyperthyroidism. The V gene is TRBV5-1, the J gene TRBJ1-1; tentatively, D is TRBD1 (6 bases). Sample: blood. The CDR3 loop is CASSDGQLNTEAFF. The CDR3 bases are TGCGCCAGCAGCGACGGACAGCTGAACACTGAAGCTTTCTTT.